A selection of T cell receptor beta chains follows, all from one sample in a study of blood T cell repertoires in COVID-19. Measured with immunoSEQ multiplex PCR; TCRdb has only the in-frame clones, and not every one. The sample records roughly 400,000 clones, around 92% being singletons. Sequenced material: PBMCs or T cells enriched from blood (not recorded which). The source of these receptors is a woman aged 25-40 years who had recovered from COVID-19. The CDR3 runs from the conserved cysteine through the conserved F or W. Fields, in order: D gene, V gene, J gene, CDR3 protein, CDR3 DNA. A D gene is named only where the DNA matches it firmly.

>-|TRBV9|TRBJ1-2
CASSVVGYGYTF
TGTGCCAGCAGCGTAGTCGGTTATGGCTACACCTTC
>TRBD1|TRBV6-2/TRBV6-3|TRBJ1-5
CASSRDRENQPQHF
TGTGCCAGCAGTCGGGACAGGGAAAATCAGCCCCAGCATTTT
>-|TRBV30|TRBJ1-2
CAWASNYGYTF
TGTGCCTGGGCTTCTAACTATGGCTACACCTTC
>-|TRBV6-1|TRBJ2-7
CASSEVLSPVREQYF
TGTGCCAGCAGTGAAGTCTTGTCTCCTGTCCGCGAGCAGTACTTC
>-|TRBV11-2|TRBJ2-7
CASSLGSGYEQYF
TGTGCCAGCAGCTTAGGTTCGGGTTACGAGCAGTACTTC
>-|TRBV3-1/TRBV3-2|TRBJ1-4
CPNEKLFF
TGTCCAAATGAAAAACTGTTTTTT
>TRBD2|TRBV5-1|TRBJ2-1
CASNPPSGSRVEQFF
TGCGCCAGCAACCCCCCTAGCGGGAGTAGAGTTGAGCAGTTCTTC
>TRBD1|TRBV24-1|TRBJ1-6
CATSDAGQRNSPLHF
TGTGCCACCAGTGATGCGGGACAGCGAAATTCACCCCTCCACTTT
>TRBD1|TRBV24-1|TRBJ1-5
CATRGTGKTKPQHF
TGTGCCACCAGAGGGACAGGGAAAACGAAGCCCCAGCATTTT
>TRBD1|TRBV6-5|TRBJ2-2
CVHTSGQGAAGELFF
TGTGTCCACACTTCGGGGCAGGGGGCCGCCGGGGAGCTGTTTTTT
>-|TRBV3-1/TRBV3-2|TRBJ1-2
CASSAGRSYGYTF
TGTGCCAGCAGCGCGGGACGGTCCTATGGCTACACCTTC
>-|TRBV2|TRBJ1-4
CASSEGLPEINEKLFF
TGTGCCAGCAGTGAAGGTCTGCCCGAGATTAATGAAAAACTGTTTTTT